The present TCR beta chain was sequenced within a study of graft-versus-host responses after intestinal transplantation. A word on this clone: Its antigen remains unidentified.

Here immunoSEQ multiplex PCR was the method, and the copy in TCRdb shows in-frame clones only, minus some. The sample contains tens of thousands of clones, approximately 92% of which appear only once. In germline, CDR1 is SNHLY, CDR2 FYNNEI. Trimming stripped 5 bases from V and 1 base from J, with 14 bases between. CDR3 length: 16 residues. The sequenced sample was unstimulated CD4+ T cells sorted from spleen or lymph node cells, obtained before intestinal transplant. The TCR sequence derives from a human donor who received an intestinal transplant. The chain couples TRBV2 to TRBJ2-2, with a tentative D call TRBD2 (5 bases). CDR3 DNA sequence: TGTGCCAGCAGTTTTATACCGGGGAAGAACACCGGGGAGCTGTTTTTT. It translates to CASSFIPGKNTGELFF.